This entry is about one TCR beta chain. Its cognate antigen is unknown. A sample-barcoded 5' primer and a J-beta primer mix were used in a second PCR of roughly 6 to 12 cycles. The template-switch adaptor was a 5' adaptor with 12 random nucleotides. It tagged each cDNA molecule. TCRdb reanalysed the 5' RACE reads using MiXCR and keeps one entry per CDR3 protein. The data show over a million distinct CDR3 sequences, under 55% seen once. The sample originates from a study of blood T cells in healthy people across ages. The CDR3 consists of 13 residues. V lost 4 bases to trimming and J lost 3 bases, with 8 bases between them. The germline gives CDR1 SGHRS, CDR2 YFSETQ. The study drew donors from healthy Caucasian individuals in Russia aged 6 to 90. Broader study findings: Naive CD4+ cells and diversity were both higher in long-lived donors than in aged donors. Age showed a roughly linear inverse relationship with TCR beta diversity per million T cells.

This TCR came from a young woman in good health. The sample taken for sequencing was blood. The V call is TRBV5-1, the J call TRBJ2-1; no definite D call. CDR3 in amino acids: CASSIVDYNEQFF. The DNA for the CDR3 is TGCGCCAGCAGCATCGTCGACTACAATGAGCAGTTCTTC.